Listed below are T cell receptor beta chains from one sample, sequenced in a study of OX40 agonist ivuxolimab in advanced cancers. Repertoires were generated with immunoSEQ multiplex PCR, while TCRdb's copy carries only in-frame clones and drops some. The sample shows roughly 90,000 clones, roughly nine tenths of them seen only once. The specimen comprised CD4+ or CD8+ T cells sorted from blood, sampled in a trial of the OX40 agonist ivuxolimab. These receptors were collected from an adult with an advanced solid tumor such as melanoma, head and neck, liver or kidney cancer. CDR3s include the opening cysteine and the closing phenylalanine or tryptophan. The D gene is left open where the match is weak. Size tells how often a clone was seen (once, few, many) or the class of an expanded clone, and some rows leave it out.

TRBV6-4	TRBJ2-1	NA	NA	CASSDDLLGNEQFF	TGTGCCAGCAGTGACGACCTGTTGGGGAATGAGCAGTTCTTC
TRBV27	TRBJ1-3	NA	once	CASSSTGGTRRDGNTIYF	TGTGCCAGCAGTTCGACCGGGGGGACAAGGAGGGATGGAAACACCATATATTTT
TRBV5-4	TRBJ2-7	NA	few	CASSRGGREISYEQYF	TGTGCCAGCAGCAGGGGAGGACGGGAGATCTCCTACGAGCAGTACTTC
TRBV29-1	TRBJ1-2	NA	few	CSVDGNYGYTF	TGCAGCGTTGATGGTAACTATGGCTACACCTTC
TRBV5-4	TRBJ2-7	NA	NA	CASAGSGPTYEQYF	TGTGCCAGCGCGGGGAGCGGACCTACCTACGAGCAGTACTTC
TRBV27	TRBJ2-1	TRBD2	NA	CASMGLAGVLNEQFF	TGTGCCAGCATGGGACTAGCGGGAGTCCTCAATGAGCAGTTCTTC
TRBV6-6	TRBJ2-7	TRBD1	NA	CASSLGQGPYEQYF	TGTGCCAGCAGTCTTGGACAGGGACCCTACGAGCAGTACTTC
TRBV11-2	TRBJ1-1	TRBD1	NA	CASSPRGQGNTEAFF	TGTGCCAGCAGCCCCCGGGGACAGGGGAACACTGAAGCTTTCTTT
TRBV7-2	TRBJ2-7	TRBD2	NA	CASSLDFGGSSYEQYF	TGTGCCAGCAGCTTAGACTTTGGCGGGAGCTCCTACGAGCAGTACTTC
TRBV7-7	TRBJ2-2	TRBD2	NA	CASSLAGSTNTGELFF	TGTGCTAGCAGCTTAGCGGGTTCTACGAACACCGGGGAGCTGTTTTTT
TRBV19	TRBJ2-6	TRBD2	NA	CASLAEVSGANVLTF	TGTGCCAGTCTAGCGGAAGTCTCTGGGGCCAACGTCCTGACTTTC
TRBV9	TRBJ1-2	NA	few	CASSVDTSYGYTF	TGTGCCAGCAGCGTAGATACGTCATATGGCTACACCTTC
TRBV7-9	TRBJ1-4	NA	NA	CASSPQGGEKLFF	TGTGCCAGCAGCCCCCAGGGAGGTGAAAAACTGTTTTTT
TRBV27	TRBJ2-7	TRBD1	NA	CASSLYGTAYEQYF	TGTGCCAGCAGTTTGTATGGGACAGCCTACGAGCAGTACTTC
TRBV30	TRBJ2-5	NA	once	CAWTTGTFQETQYF	TGTGCCTGGACTACCGGGACATTTCAAGAGACCCAGTACTTC
TRBV2	TRBJ2-5	NA	once	CASSWPSGRETQYF	TGTGCCAGCAGTTGGCCCTCGGGGCGGGAGACCCAGTACTTC
TRBV25-1	TRBJ2-7	TRBD1	NA	CASGRQGGSYEQYF	TGTGCCAGCGGCAGACAGGGTGGATCCTACGAGCAGTACTTC
TRBV9	TRBJ2-7	NA	NA	CASSVRAHSYEQYF	TGTGCCAGCAGCGTACGGGCGCACTCCTACGAGCAGTACTTC
TRBV6-5	TRBJ2-1	NA	NA	CASSYSPADNEQFF	TGTGCCAGCAGTTACAGTCCGGCAGACAATGAGCAGTTCTTC
TRBV6-5	TRBJ2-1	NA	once	CASSYSTGTVYNEQFF	TGTGCCAGCAGTTACTCAACAGGCACAGTTTACAATGAGCAGTTCTTC
TRBV5-4	TRBJ1-1	NA	NA	CASSFSYMNTEAFF	TGTGCCAGCAGCTTCTCGTATATGAACACTGAAGCTTTCTTT
TRBV6-5	TRBJ1-1	NA	NA	CATLRGSGTEAFF	TGTGCCACCCTTAGGGGATCTGGCACTGAAGCTTTCTTT
TRBV30	TRBJ2-1	NA	NA	CAWSLGYNEQFF	TGTGCCTGGAGTCTCGGCTACAATGAGCAGTTCTTC
TRBV5-4	TRBJ2-7	NA	NA	CASSFGRTYEQYF	TGTGCCAGCAGCTTCGGGCGTACCTACGAGCAGTACTTC
TRBV9	TRBJ2-7	NA	NA	CASSVGGSPYEQYF	TGTGCCAGCAGCGTAGGGGGCAGCCCCTACGAGCAGTACTTC
TRBV27	TRBJ2-7	NA	NA	CASSPTTGGVYEQYF	TGTGCCAGCAGTCCCACAACGGGGGGCGTCTACGAGCAGTACTTC
TRBV11-3	TRBJ2-7	NA	NA	CASSRQSYEQYF	TGTGCCAGCAGTCGACAGTCCTACGAGCAGTACTTC
TRBV19	TRBJ2-7	NA	NA	CASSISGVSYEQYF	TGTGCCAGTAGTATATCGGGGGTCTCCTACGAGCAGTACTTC
TRBV7-2	TRBJ2-3	TRBD2	NA	CASSLTRAAGGTDTQYF	TGTGCCAGCAGCTTAACCAGGGCAGCGGGAGGCACAGATACGCAGTATTTT
TRBV27	TRBJ2-1	TRBD1	NA	CASSLTGGLKNEQFF	TGTGCCAGCAGCCTCACAGGGGGCCTTAAGAATGAGCAGTTCTTC
TRBV11-3	TRBJ1-1	NA	NA	CASSLTGRTEAFF	TGTGCCAGCAGCTTAACCGGGAGGACTGAAGCTTTCTTT
TRBV28	TRBJ2-7	NA	NA	CASSLGSTYEQYF	TGTGCCAGCAGTTTAGGTAGCACCTACGAGCAGTACTTC
TRBV6-5	TRBJ2-5	TRBD1	NA	CASSLSETGGETQYF	TGTGCCAGCAGCCTCTCCGAGACAGGGGGGGAGACCCAGTACTTC
TRBV27	TRBJ2-1	TRBD1	NA	CASSRDRLSYNEQFF	TGTGCCAGCAGTCGGGACAGGCTATCCTACAATGAGCAGTTCTTC
TRBV27	TRBJ1-1	NA	NA	CASSLTFPNTEAFF	TGTGCCAGCAGTTTAACATTTCCGAACACTGAAGCTTTCTTT
TRBV28	TRBJ2-2	TRBD2	NA	CASSPGGRWTGELFF	TGTGCCAGCAGTCCGGGAGGGCGTTGGACCGGGGAGCTGTTTTTT
TRBV6-4	TRBJ2-3	NA	NA	CASSDSQGTHTDTQYF	TGTGCCAGCAGTGACTCGCAGGGCACACACACAGATACGCAGTATTTT
TRBV19	TRBJ1-1	NA	NA	CASSMGPGSEAFF	TGTGCCAGTAGTATGGGACCTGGCTCTGAAGCTTTCTTT
TRBV5-1	TRBJ1-2	NA	NA	CASSLGDWNYGYTF	TGCGCCAGCAGCTTGGGGGACTGGAACTATGGCTACACCTTC
TRBV9	TRBJ1-1	NA	NA	CASSISPAREAFF	TGTGCCAGCAGCATAAGCCCCGCGAGGGAAGCTTTCTTT
TRBV21-1	TRBJ2-5	NA	NA	CASSKPQTVDREIQETQYF	TGTGCCAGCAGCAAACCCCAAACGGTCGACAGGGAGATCCAAGAGACCCAGTACTTC
TRBV6-5	TRBJ2-7	NA	once	CASSNRDRPYEQYF	TGTGCCAGCAGTAACCGGGACCGCCCCTACGAGCAGTACTTC
TRBV4-1	TRBJ2-7	TRBD2	NA	CASAGASGIYEQYF	TGCGCCAGCGCCGGGGCTAGCGGGATCTACGAGCAGTACTTC
TRBV4-1	TRBJ2-7	NA	NA	CASSQSRASSSYEQYF	TGCGCCAGCAGCCAATCCAGGGCTTCGAGCTCCTACGAGCAGTACTTC
TRBV2	TRBJ1-3	TRBD1	NA	CASSGPGQLGNTIYF	TGTGCCAGCAGTGGGCCGGGACAGCTAGGAAACACCATATATTTT